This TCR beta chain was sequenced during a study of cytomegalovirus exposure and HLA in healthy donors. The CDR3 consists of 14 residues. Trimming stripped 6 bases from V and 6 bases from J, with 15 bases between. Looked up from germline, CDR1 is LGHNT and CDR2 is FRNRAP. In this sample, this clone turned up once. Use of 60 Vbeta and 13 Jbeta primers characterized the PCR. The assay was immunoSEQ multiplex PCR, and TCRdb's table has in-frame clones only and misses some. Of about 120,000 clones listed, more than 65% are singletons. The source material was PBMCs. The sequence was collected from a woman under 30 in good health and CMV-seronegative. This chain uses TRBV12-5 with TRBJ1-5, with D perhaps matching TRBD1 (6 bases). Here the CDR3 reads CASGPGGGRQPQHF. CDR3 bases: TGTGCTAGTGGCCCAGGCGGGGGGCGTCAGCCCCAGCATTTT.